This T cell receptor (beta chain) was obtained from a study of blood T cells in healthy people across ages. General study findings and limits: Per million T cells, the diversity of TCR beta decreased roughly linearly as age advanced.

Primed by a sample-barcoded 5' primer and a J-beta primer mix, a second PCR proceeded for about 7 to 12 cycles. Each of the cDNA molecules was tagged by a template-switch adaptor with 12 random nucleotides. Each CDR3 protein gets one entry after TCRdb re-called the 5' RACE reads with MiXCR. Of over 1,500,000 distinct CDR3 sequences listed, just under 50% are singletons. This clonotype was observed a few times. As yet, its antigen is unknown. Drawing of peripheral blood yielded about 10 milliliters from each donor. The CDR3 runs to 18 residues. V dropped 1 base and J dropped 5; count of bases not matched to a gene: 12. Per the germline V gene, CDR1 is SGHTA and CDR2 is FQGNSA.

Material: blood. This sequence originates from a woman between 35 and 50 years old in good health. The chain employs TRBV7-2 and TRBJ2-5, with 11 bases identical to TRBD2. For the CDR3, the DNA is TGTGCCAGCAGCTTAGGATGGACAGCTAGCGGGGGGAGGGAGACCCAGTACTTC. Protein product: CASSLGWTASGGRETQYF. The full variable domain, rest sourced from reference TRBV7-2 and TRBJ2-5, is GAGVSQSPSNKVTEKGKDVELRCDPISGHTALYWYRQSLGQGLEFLIYFQGNSAPDKSGLPSDRFSAERTGGSVSTLTIQRTQQEDSAVYLCASSLGWTASGGRETQYFGPGTRLLVL.